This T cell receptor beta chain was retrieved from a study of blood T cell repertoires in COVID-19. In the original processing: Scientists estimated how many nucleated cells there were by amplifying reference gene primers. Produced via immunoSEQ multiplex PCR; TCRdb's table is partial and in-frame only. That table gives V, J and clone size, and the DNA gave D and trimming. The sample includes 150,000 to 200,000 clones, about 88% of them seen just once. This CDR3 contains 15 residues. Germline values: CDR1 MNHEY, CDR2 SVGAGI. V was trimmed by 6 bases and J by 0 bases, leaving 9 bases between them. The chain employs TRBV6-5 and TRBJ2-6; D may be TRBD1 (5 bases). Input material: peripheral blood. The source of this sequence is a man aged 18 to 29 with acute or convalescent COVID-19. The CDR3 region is CASSPTVSGANVLTF. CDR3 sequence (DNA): TGTGCCAGCAGCCCGACAGTCTCTGGGGCCAACGTCCTGACTTTC.